This TCR beta chain was obtained from a study of blood T cell repertoires in COVID-19 (dated by TCRdb to about 2020). Regarding the research as a whole: The collaborator samples originated in the United States, Italy and Spain and spanned the acute and convalescent phases of COVID-19. Samples were obtained from the ongoing ImmuneRACE study (first 160 participants) and from over 1,000 subjects provided by 6 global collaborators. The repertoires were made available in a free public database intended to serve as a resource for research on the immune response to SARS-CoV-2. The prospective study material was composed of cDNA or gDNA derived from T cells, B-cell-depleted T cells, or PBMCs. Where HLA class I and class II types were available, the types were taken from metadata supplied by the sample provider, not from assay-based typing. The dataset comprised deeply sampled blood TCRbeta repertoires from subjects exposed to, actively infected with, or recovered from COVID-19. Sample metadata almost always included a de-identified subject ID, COVID-19 status, age in years and sex. Overall study results and their limits: The quantity of clinical and demographic metadata differed by source and by participant and was supplied without curation.

Of note for this clone: The antigen this receptor binds is unknown. It has no much larger one-base neighbor in the sample; base qualities were not kept.

From a lookup of the germline V gene, CDR1 and CDR2 are MNHNS and SASEGT. Trimming costs V 0 bases and J 6 bases, and their ends lie 15 bases apart. From cysteine to phenylalanine, the CDR3 is 16 amino acids long. The sequence is cut down to CDR3 DNA, 48 bases in frame from base 1. TCRbeta CDR3 regions were amplified from genomic DNA by means of the immunoSEQ Assay, a bias-controlled multiplex PCR. As for the authors' bioinformatics: Within the assay, amplification of reference gene primers was used to estimate how many nucleated cells each sample contained. Sequence reads were collapsed and filtered to measure the absolute abundance of every unique TCRbeta CDR3 rearrangement. Productive Simpson clonality was computed per sample as the square root of Simpson's diversity index over productive rearrangements. TCRdb retrieved this table from immuneACCESS and kept in-frame rearrangements only. Not all clones are present; in checked studies, unresolved V genes account for under half, and no reason is known for the remainder. V, J and clone size were drawn from that table, and D and trimming were deduced from the DNA. Present in this sample are tens of thousands of clones, approximately 85% of which were seen just once. Approximately 20% of the sample is held by the ten biggest clonotypes.

The collaborating institutions used their own protocols to collect whole blood in K2EDTA tubes. For TCRbeta analysis, collaborators shipped samples as frozen whole blood, isolated PBMCs, or DNA extracted from either of those sample types. The sequencing sample was made of peripheral blood. The receptor chain draws on TRBV6-1 and TRBJ2-1, with a weak D call of TRBD2 (7 bases match). The receptor's source is a human donor in a cohort sampled during active COVID-19. The CDR3 has the sequence CASSEAWGGPGNEQFF. The DNA sequence is TGTGCCAGCAGTGAAGCGTGGGGGGGGCCGGGCAATGAGCAGTTCTTC.